This T cell receptor beta chain derives from a study of T-cell memory formation after mild COVID-19. CDR3 size: 13 residues. Germline V gene data show CDR1 as SGHTA and CDR2 as FQGNSA. MiXCR was run by TCRdb on the 5' RACE reads, yielding one entry per CDR3 protein. The repertoire has some 330,000 distinct CDR3 sequences, around 21% of them found once; the top ten carry around 13%. About this clonotype itself: The antigen is not known. Germline is not matched at one junction end, which may reflect a read error.

Study results and caveats: Clones shrinking between day 15 and 85 showed a balanced CD4/CD8 split, and those that grew later tilted toward CD4+.

J is TRBJ2-5 and V is TRBV7-2; D possibly corresponds to TRBD1 (6 bases). The receptor was isolated from an adult woman who had mild COVID-19 (a few samples of this study predate the infection). Cell type and time point are not known. The sample was PBMCs or a T cell subset sorted from them (not recorded which). The DNA for the CDR3 is TGTGCCAGCAGCTCGAGGGGACAAGCGACCCAGTACTTC. Residues: CASSSRGQATQYF.